Listed below are T cell receptor beta chains from one sample, sequenced in a study of technical replicates of blood from a few donors. This table comes from immunoSEQ multiplex PCR, and its TCRdb copy is limited to in-frame clones, with some not included. The sample holds about 80,000 clones, around 94% seen once. Sequenced: T cells isolated from PBMCs. These receptors were taken from a human donor in good health. Both conserved end residues are part of each CDR3. D genes are given only for firm matches. Not every row has a clone size; where given, it reads once, few, many or a size class.

j_gene: TRBJ1-2; d_gene: NA; v_gene: TRBV4-1; abundance: once; CDR3nt: TGCGCCAGCAGCCAAGAGGGGGCAGGAATCTATGGCTACACCTTC; CDR3aa: CASSQEGAGIYGYTF
j_gene: TRBJ2-7; d_gene: NA; v_gene: TRBV11-3; abundance: NA; CDR3nt: TGTGCCAGCAGCTTAACAACCTACGAGCAGTACTTC; CDR3aa: CASSLTTYEQYF
j_gene: TRBJ2-3; d_gene: NA; v_gene: TRBV28; abundance: once; CDR3nt: TGTGCCAGCAGACCCCTCGGGATTGGGACAGATACGCAGTATTTT; CDR3aa: CASRPLGIGTDTQYF
j_gene: TRBJ2-1; d_gene: TRBD2; v_gene: TRBV30; abundance: few; CDR3nt: TGTGCCTCTAGCGGGAGCTCCTACAATGAGCAGTTCTTC; CDR3aa: CASSGSSYNEQFF
j_gene: TRBJ2-1; d_gene: NA; v_gene: TRBV5-6; abundance: NA; CDR3nt: TGTGCCAGCACTCTACTACATGAGCAGTTCTTC; CDR3aa: CASTLLHEQFF
j_gene: TRBJ2-2; d_gene: TRBD2; v_gene: TRBV5-1; abundance: NA; CDR3nt: TGCGCCAGCAGCTTGGAGGCGGGAGGATACACCGGGGAGCTGTTTTTT; CDR3aa: CASSLEAGGYTGELFF
j_gene: TRBJ1-2; d_gene: NA; v_gene: TRBV7-6; abundance: NA; CDR3nt: TGTGCCAGCAGTGCCGGGACATCCTATGGCTACACCTTC; CDR3aa: CASSAGTSYGYTF
j_gene: TRBJ2-5; d_gene: NA; v_gene: TRBV7-3; abundance: NA; CDR3nt: TGTGCCAGCAGCTTAGGAGGGACCATTCAAGAGACCCAGTACTTC; CDR3aa: CASSLGGTIQETQYF
j_gene: TRBJ2-3; d_gene: TRBD1; v_gene: TRBV11-3; abundance: NA; CDR3nt: TGTGCCAGCAGCATCCGACAGGGGATGACAGATACGCAGTATTTT; CDR3aa: CASSIRQGMTDTQYF
j_gene: TRBJ2-7; d_gene: NA; v_gene: TRBV7-9; abundance: NA; CDR3nt: TGTGCCAGCAGCCCGGGACAAAGCTCCTACGAGCAGTACTTC; CDR3aa: CASSPGQSSYEQYF
j_gene: TRBJ1-2; d_gene: TRBD1; v_gene: TRBV30; abundance: NA; CDR3nt: TGTGCCTGGAGGGGACAGGGGGACCACTATGGCTACACCTTC; CDR3aa: CAWRGQGDHYGYTF
j_gene: TRBJ1-5; d_gene: TRBD1; v_gene: TRBV28; abundance: once; CDR3nt: TGTGCCAGCAGGCAGGGGGTGAGCAATCAGCCCCAGCATTTT; CDR3aa: CASRQGVSNQPQHF
j_gene: TRBJ1-5; d_gene: NA; v_gene: TRBV11-2; abundance: NA; CDR3nt: TGTGCCAGCAGTACAGGGTTAGACCAGCCCCAGCATTTT; CDR3aa: CASSTGLDQPQHF
j_gene: TRBJ2-7; d_gene: NA; v_gene: TRBV9; abundance: NA; CDR3nt: TGTGCCAGCAGCGGTGGGACACAGAGTACCTACGAGCAGTACTTC; CDR3aa: CASSGGTQSTYEQYF
j_gene: TRBJ2-5; d_gene: NA; v_gene: TRBV11-2; abundance: NA; CDR3nt: TGTGCCAGCAGCTTATGGGCGGGACTCCAAGAGACCCAGTACTTC; CDR3aa: CASSLWAGLQETQYF
j_gene: TRBJ2-7; d_gene: TRBD1; v_gene: TRBV2; abundance: NA; CDR3nt: TGTGCCAGCAGGGCGGACAGGGCCTACGAGCAGTACTTC; CDR3aa: CASRADRAYEQYF
j_gene: TRBJ1-5; d_gene: NA; v_gene: TRBV6-5; abundance: NA; CDR3nt: TGTGCCAGCAGTTACCCGTACAGGGATCAGGGACAGCCCCAGCATTTT; CDR3aa: CASSYPYRDQGQPQHF
j_gene: TRBJ1-5; d_gene: TRBD1; v_gene: TRBV30; abundance: once; CDR3nt: TGTGCCTGGACCCAGGGGGCTAATCAGCCCCAGCATTTT; CDR3aa: CAWTQGANQPQHF
j_gene: TRBJ1-5; d_gene: TRBD1; v_gene: TRBV27; abundance: NA; CDR3nt: TGTGCCAGCAGTTCACAGGGGGCTGGCAATCAGCCCCAGCATTTT; CDR3aa: CASSSQGAGNQPQHF
j_gene: TRBJ2-3; d_gene: TRBD2; v_gene: TRBV28; abundance: NA; CDR3nt: TGTGCCAGCAGGACCCGGGGGGGGCTAAGCACAGATACGCAGTATTTT; CDR3aa: CASRTRGGLSTDTQYF
j_gene: TRBJ2-7; d_gene: NA; v_gene: TRBV6-4; abundance: NA; CDR3nt: TGTGCCAGCAGTGATCTCTACGAGCAGTACTTC; CDR3aa: CASSDLYEQYF
j_gene: TRBJ1-1; d_gene: NA; v_gene: TRBV19; abundance: NA; CDR3nt: TGTGCCAGTACCCCCAACACGAACACTGAAGCTTTCTTT; CDR3aa: CASTPNTNTEAFF
j_gene: TRBJ1-1; d_gene: NA; v_gene: TRBV9; abundance: NA; CDR3nt: TGTGCCAGCAGCGCCGGGGGGGAAGCTTTCTTT; CDR3aa: CASSAGGEAFF
j_gene: TRBJ2-7; d_gene: NA; v_gene: TRBV10-3; abundance: once; CDR3nt: TGTGCCAGCACTCAAGGGGTTGGCTCCTACGAGCAGTACTTC; CDR3aa: CASTQGVGSYEQYF
j_gene: TRBJ1-1; d_gene: TRBD1; v_gene: TRBV7-9; abundance: NA; CDR3nt: TGTGCCAGCAGCACCCGGGACAGGGGGCTTCAGAACACTGAAGCTTTCTTT; CDR3aa: CASSTRDRGLQNTEAFF
j_gene: TRBJ1-5; d_gene: NA; v_gene: TRBV6-6; abundance: NA; CDR3nt: TGTGCCAGCAGTTTCTCGGGACTTAGAGGATATCAGCCCCAGCATTTT; CDR3aa: CASSFSGLRGYQPQHF
j_gene: TRBJ1-2; d_gene: TRBD1; v_gene: TRBV19; abundance: few; CDR3nt: TGTGCCAGTAGTATGGGACCGGGACAGGGGAACTATGGCTACACCTTC; CDR3aa: CASSMGPGQGNYGYTF
j_gene: TRBJ2-7; d_gene: NA; v_gene: TRBV30; abundance: NA; CDR3nt: TGTGCCTGGAGACTTGCAGGCGAGCAGTACTTC; CDR3aa: CAWRLAGEQYF
j_gene: TRBJ1-2; d_gene: TRBD1; v_gene: TRBV5-1; abundance: once; CDR3nt: TGCGCCAGCAGCTGGACAGGGGGGGTCTATGGCTACACCTTC; CDR3aa: CASSWTGGVYGYTF
j_gene: TRBJ2-7; d_gene: TRBD2; v_gene: TRBV6-5; abundance: NA; CDR3nt: TGTGCCAGCAGTTCGTGGACTAGCGAGCAGTACTTC; CDR3aa: CASSSWTSEQYF